This entry lists 8 T cell receptor beta chains sequenced from one sample in a study of blood T cell repertoires in COVID-19 (dated by TCRdb to 2018 to 2020). The library was made by the immunoSEQ multiplex PCR assay. The source is immuneACCESS, and TCRdb retained only in-frame sequences with V and J called. Part of the clones is not carried over; for the studies checked, unresolved V genes explain less than half of this, and the remainder is unexplained. Within this sample are roughly 200,000 clones, with around 85% of them counted one time only. The ten most abundant clones make up around 19% of the sample. Sequenced material: PBMCs or T cells enriched from blood (not recorded which). These receptors were taken from a man aged 40-49 years who had recovered from COVID-19.

The V gene is TRBV7-9, the J gene TRBJ1-2, with D maybe TRBD1 (5 bases). The ends were cut back, 5 bases at V and 4 bases at J, with 14 bases in the middle. This CDR3 has 14 residues. The germline gives CDR1 SEHNR, CDR2 FQNEAQ (reference sequence). The CDR3 nucleotides are TGTGCCAGCAGCCTAACCGGGACTACCTATGGCTACACCTTC. Translation gives CASSLTGTTYGYTF.

CDR3 residues: CAWSVGTPNTEAFF. DNA of the CDR3: TGTGCCTGGAGTGTCGGGACACCGAACACTGAAGCTTTCTTT. J is TRBJ1-1 and V is TRBV30, with D perhaps matching TRBD1 (6 bases). The CDR3 covers 14 residues. Germline-derived CDR1 and CDR2 are GTSNPN and SVGIG (reference sequence). V lost 0 bases, J lost 1 base, and 9 bases lay in between.

The rearrangement uses TRBV5-6 and TRBJ2-7; D is ambiguous. With 0 bases removed from V and 1 base from J, the gap between germline ends came to 8 bases. CDR1 is SGHDT, CDR2 YYEEEE, per germline. This CDR3 has 14 residues. In DNA form, the CDR3 reads TGTGCCAGCAGCTTGGGCTGGGCTTCCTACGAGCAGTACTTC. Amino acids: CASSLGWASYEQYF.

This clone was seen a single time. The rearrangement links TRBV15 to TRBJ2-7; D may be TRBD1 (6 bases). The CDR3 sequence is 13 residues long. V lost 0 bases, J lost 5 bases, and 8 bases lay in between. Germline values: CDR1 LNHNV, CDR2 YYDKDF (reference sequence). CDR3 sequence reads: CATSRDPGDEQYF. CDR3 DNA sequence: TGTGCCACCAGCAGAGATCCAGGGGACGAGCAGTACTTC.

This clone came up many times. The chain links TRBV5-6 to TRBJ1-5, with D tentatively TRBD1 (6 bases). CDR1 SGHDT and CDR2 YYEEEE come from the germline V gene. The ends were cut back, 2 bases at V and 6 bases at J, with 12 bases in the middle. This CDR3 comprises 14 residues. The CDR3 is CASSLRQEVQPQHF. CDR3 in DNA: TGTGCCAGCAGCTTAAGACAGGAGGTTCAGCCCCAGCATTTT.

The V and J genes are TRBV15 and TRBJ1-2; 12 bases match TRBD1. Germline V gene sequence: CDR1 LNHNV, CDR2 YYDKDF (reference sequence). This CDR3 is built from 19 residues. Trimming cost V 1 base and J 4 bases; bases outside gene matches: 13. CDR3: CATSRGVGTGGGGAYGYTF. In nucleotides, the CDR3 is TGTGCCACCAGCAGAGGCGTCGGGACAGGGGGCGGTGGCGCCTATGGCTACACCTTC.

The V and J genes are TRBV28 and TRBJ2-7; TRBD1 aligns across 9 bases. V shed 4 bases, J shed 6 bases, and the junction held 10 bases outside the gene matches. The germline V gene encodes CDR1 MDHEN and CDR2 SYDVKM. The CDR3 runs 15 residues. Here the CDR3 reads CASSWRPGQGGEQYF. CDR3 coding DNA: TGTGCCAGCAGTTGGCGACCGGGACAGGGCGGCGAGCAGTACTTC.

This chain joins TRBV29-1 and TRBJ2-1, with 10 bases lining up with TRBD1. This CDR3 is built from 17 residues. The germline CDR1 and CDR2 sequences are SQVTM and ANQGSEA. Trimming removed 6 bases from V and 7 bases from J; junction bases left unmatched: 18. The CDR3 is CSVAGTGASAVTNEQFF. CDR3 in DNA: TGCAGCGTGGCCGGGACAGGGGCGTCTGCGGTTACGAATGAGCAGTTCTTC.